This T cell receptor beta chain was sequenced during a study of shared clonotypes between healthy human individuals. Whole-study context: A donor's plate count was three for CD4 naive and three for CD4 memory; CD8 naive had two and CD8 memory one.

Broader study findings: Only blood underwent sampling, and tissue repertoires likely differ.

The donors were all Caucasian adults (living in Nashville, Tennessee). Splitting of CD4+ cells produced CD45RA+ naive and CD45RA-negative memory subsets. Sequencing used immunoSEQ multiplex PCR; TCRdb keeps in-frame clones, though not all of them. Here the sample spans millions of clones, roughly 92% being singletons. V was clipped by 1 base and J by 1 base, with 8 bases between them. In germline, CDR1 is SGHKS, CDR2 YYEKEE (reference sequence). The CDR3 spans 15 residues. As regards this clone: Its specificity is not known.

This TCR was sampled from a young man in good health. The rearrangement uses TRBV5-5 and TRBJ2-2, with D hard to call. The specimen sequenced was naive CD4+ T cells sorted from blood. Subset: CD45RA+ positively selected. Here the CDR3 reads CASSLRVLNTGELFF. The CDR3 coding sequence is TGTGCCAGCAGCTTGAGGGTTTTGAACACCGGGGAGCTGTTTTTT.